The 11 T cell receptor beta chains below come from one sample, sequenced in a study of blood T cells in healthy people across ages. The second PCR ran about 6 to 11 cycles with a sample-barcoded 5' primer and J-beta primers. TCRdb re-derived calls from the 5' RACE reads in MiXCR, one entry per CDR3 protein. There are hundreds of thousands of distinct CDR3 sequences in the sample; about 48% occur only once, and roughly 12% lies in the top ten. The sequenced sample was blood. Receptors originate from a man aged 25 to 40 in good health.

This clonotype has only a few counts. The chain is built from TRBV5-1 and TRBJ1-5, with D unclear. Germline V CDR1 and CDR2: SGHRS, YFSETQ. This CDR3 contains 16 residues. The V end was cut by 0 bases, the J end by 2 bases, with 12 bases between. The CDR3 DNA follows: TGCGCCAGCAGCTTGGCCCCGGTCGGGGGCAATCAGCCCCAGCATTTT. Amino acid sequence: CASSLAPVGGNQPQHF.

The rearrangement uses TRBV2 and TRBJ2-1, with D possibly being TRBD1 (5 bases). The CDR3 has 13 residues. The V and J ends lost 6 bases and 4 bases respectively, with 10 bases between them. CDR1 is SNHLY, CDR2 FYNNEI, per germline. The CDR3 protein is CASRVDNYNEQFF. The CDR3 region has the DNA TGTGCCAGCAGGGTGGACAATTACAATGAGCAGTTCTTC.

The chain's CDR3 is CASSTDSSNEKLFF. The CDR3 nucleotides are TGTGCCAGCAGCACCGACAGTTCGAATGAAAAACTGTTTTTT. This chain connects TRBV7-9 to TRBJ1-4; possibly TRBD1 for D (5 bases). The CDR3 is made up of 14 amino acids. The V gene's germline CDR1 is SEHNR and CDR2 FQNEAQ (reference sequence). V was shortened by 5 bases and J by 5 bases, with 12 bases between the two germline ends.

CDR3 in DNA: TGCGCCAGCAGCCGGGACAGAAATAATTCACCCCTCCACTTT. This sequence encodes CASSRDRNNSPLHF. The J gene is TRBJ1-6, the V gene TRBV4-1, with TRBD1 matching 7 bases. CDR3 length: 14 amino acids. J was trimmed by 5 bases and V by 4 bases; bases with no gene match: 2. Germline CDR1 is MGHRA and CDR2 is YSYEKL.

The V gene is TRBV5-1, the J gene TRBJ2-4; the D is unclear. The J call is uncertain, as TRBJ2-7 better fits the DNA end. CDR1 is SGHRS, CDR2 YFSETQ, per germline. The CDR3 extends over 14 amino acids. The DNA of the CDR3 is TGCGCCAGCAGCTTAAGGGTTGGTACTTACGAGCAGTACTTC. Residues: CASSLRVGTYEQYF.

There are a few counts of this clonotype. The CDR3 bases are TGCAGCGCAAGAGGGACTAGCTTGTACGAGCAGTACTTC. It yields the protein CSARGTSLYEQYF. The chain combines TRBV29-1 with TRBJ2-5, with 9 bases lining up with TRBD2. The J call could be wrong; TRBJ2-7 is a better fit for the DNA end. There are 13 residues in the CDR3. Germline assignment: CDR1 SQVTM and CDR2 ANQGSEA.

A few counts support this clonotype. CDR3 residues: CASSHGLAGNEQFF. The DNA for the CDR3 is TGTGCCAGCAGCCACGGACTAGCGGGGAATGAGCAGTTCTTC. J is TRBJ2-1 and V is TRBV3-1, with TRBD2 matching over 12 bases. V shed 3 bases, J shed 7 bases, and the junction held 1 base outside the gene matches. CDR3 length equals 14 residues. Germline V CDR1 and CDR2: LGHDT, YNNKEL (reference sequence).

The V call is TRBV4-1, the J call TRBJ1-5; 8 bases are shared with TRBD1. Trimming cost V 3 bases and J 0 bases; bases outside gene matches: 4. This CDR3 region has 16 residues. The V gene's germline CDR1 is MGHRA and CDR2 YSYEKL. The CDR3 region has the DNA TGCGCCAGCAGCCAGTTCGGGACAGGTAGCAATCAGCCCCAGCATTTT. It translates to CASSQFGTGSNQPQHF.

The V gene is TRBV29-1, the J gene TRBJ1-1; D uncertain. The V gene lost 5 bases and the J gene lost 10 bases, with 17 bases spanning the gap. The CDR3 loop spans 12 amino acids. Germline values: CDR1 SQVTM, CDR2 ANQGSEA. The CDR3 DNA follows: TGCAGCGTTCCCCTAGGGCCAGGAGGAGCTTTCTTT. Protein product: CSVPLGPGGAFF.

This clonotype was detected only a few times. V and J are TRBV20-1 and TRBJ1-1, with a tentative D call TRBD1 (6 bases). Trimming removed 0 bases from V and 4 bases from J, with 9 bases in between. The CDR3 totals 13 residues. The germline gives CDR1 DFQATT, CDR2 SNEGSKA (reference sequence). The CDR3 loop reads CSARDLGGTEAFF. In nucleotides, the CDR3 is TGCAGTGCTAGAGATTTAGGGGGCACTGAAGCTTTCTTT.

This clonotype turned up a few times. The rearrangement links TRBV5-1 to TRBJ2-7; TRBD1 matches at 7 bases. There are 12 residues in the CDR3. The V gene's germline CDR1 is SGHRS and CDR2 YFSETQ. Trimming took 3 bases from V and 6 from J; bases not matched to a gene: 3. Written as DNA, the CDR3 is TGCGCCAGCAGCTCGGGACAGACCGAGCAGTACTTC. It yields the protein CASSSGQTEQYF.